The clone carrying this TCR beta chain came up once. Its antigen is not identified. V gave up 10 bases and J gave up 3 bases, with 15 bases separating them. From germline, CDR1 is SNHLY and CDR2 FYNNEI. The length of the CDR3 is 13 residues. Sequencing was performed with immunoSEQ multiplex PCR; in TCRdb, only in-frame clones are kept and a portion is missing. This sample yields about 64,000 clones, of which roughly 90% are seen a single time; approximately 3% belongs to the top ten. The record originates from a study of OX40 agonist ivuxolimab in advanced cancers. Study conclusions and caveats: Also present in some nonresponders was a low level of normalized T-cell clonal expansion. There was clonal expansion of CD4+ and CD8+ blood T cells by week 6 at 0.1 to 3.0 mg/kg.

The sequencing here drew on CD4+ or CD8+ T cells sorted from blood, taken in a trial of the OX40 agonist ivuxolimab. This rearrangement joins TRBV2 to TRBJ1-1, with D maybe TRBD1 (5 bases). The source is an adult with an advanced solid tumor such as melanoma, head and neck, liver or kidney cancer. In DNA, the CDR3 is TGTGCCACCACGACAGAGTCGGACACTGAAGCTTTCTTT. This sequence encodes CATTTESDTEAFF.